The 20 T cell receptor beta chains given below trace back to one sample, sequenced in a study of lung T cells in sarcoidosis with Löfgren's syndrome. TCRdb passed the reads through MiXCR, listing each CDR3 protein once. The sample yields some 19,000 distinct CDR3 sequences, under 25% seen once. The sample comprised CD4+ T cells from bronchoalveolar lavage. The receptor set was obtained from a human donor with sarcoidosis (Löfgren's syndrome or another form), or a control subject (not recorded which).

This clonotype appeared a few times. This rearrangement joins TRBV5-4 to TRBJ1-5; D gene ambiguous. The germline gives CDR1 SGHNT, CDR2 YYREEE (reference sequence). V lost 5 bases, J lost 8 bases, and 14 bases lay in between. There are 13 residues in the CDR3. CDR3: CASSNDKGEPQHF. CDR3 sequence (DNA): TGTGCCAGCAGTAATGACAAAGGAGAGCCCCAGCATTTT.

The chain employs TRBV2 and TRBJ2-7; 9 bases match TRBD1. This CDR3 comprises 14 residues. Unmatched junction bases numbered 3, after V lost 2 bases and J lost 4 bases. Germline values: CDR1 SNHLY, CDR2 FYNNEI. The CDR3 DNA sequence: TGTGCCAGCAGTGAAAACAGGGGGCTATACGAGCAGTACTTC. This translates into CASSENRGLYEQYF. Full variable domain (missing parts from reference TRBV2 and TRBJ2-7): EPEVTQTPSHQVTQMGQEVILRCVPISNHLYFYWYRQILGQKVEFLVSFYNNEISEKSEIFDDQFSVERPDGSNFTLKIRSTKLEDSAMYFCASSENRGLYEQYFGPGTRLTVT.

The table lists this clonotype with many counts. The V and J genes are TRBV7-9 and TRBJ1-1, with a tentative D call TRBD1 (5 bases). Looked up from germline, CDR1 is SEHNR and CDR2 is FQNEAQ (reference sequence). V gave up 4 bases and J gave up 5 bases, with 17 bases separating them. The CDR3 consists of 15 residues. The CDR3 protein is CASSSPRKGVTEAFF. The CDR3 nucleotides are TGTGCCAGCAGCTCCCCCAGGAAAGGGGTTACTGAAGCTTTCTTT.

This clonotype was seen a few times. The CDR3 region has the DNA TGTGCCAGCACCTTGACGGGACAGGGTTCCGAGACCCAGTACTTC. Protein: CASTLTGQGSETQYF. The J gene is TRBJ2-5, the V gene TRBV2, with 9 bases identical to TRBD1. Germline V gene data show CDR1 as SNHLY and CDR2 as FYNNEI. The length of the CDR3 is 15 residues. The ends lost 7 bases at V and 5 bases at J; junction bases unmatched: 11.

This clonotype was picked up many times. This sequence joins TRBV11-3 and TRBJ2-2; the match to TRBD1 covers 9 bases. The CDR3 covers 15 residues. V dropped 5 bases and J dropped 7; count of bases not matched to a gene: 8. The germline V gene has CDR1 SGHNT and CDR2 YENEEA. The DNA of the CDR3 is TGTGCCAGCAGCGCCGGACAGGGGATGGTCGGGGAGCTGTTTTTT. Translating gives CASSAGQGMVGELFF.

This chain uses TRBV6-6 with TRBJ2-1, with TRBD2 matching 8 bases. V gave up 2 bases and J gave up 0 bases; unmatched junction bases: 3. This CDR3 region has 16 residues. Germline V gene sequence: CDR1 MNHNY, CDR2 SVGAGI (reference sequence). CDR3 protein: CASSYVAGSSYNEQFF. The CDR3 region has the DNA TGTGCCAGCAGTTACGTAGCGGGGAGCTCCTACAATGAGCAGTTCTTC.

In the case of this clonotype: One end of the junction varies from germline; a read error may be responsible. The gene calls are TRBV9 and TRBJ1-5; no reliable D call. This CDR3 region has 14 residues. Germline V gene sequence: CDR1 SGDLS, CDR2 YYNGEE. In DNA form, the CDR3 reads TGTGCCAACAGCGTAGAGCCGACAAATCAGCCCCAGCATTTT. Its protein product is CANSVEPTNQPQHF.

This clonotype was recorded many times. CDR3 sequence: CSARPRSAPNADTQYF. CDR3 in DNA: TGCAGTGCTAGGCCCAGGAGCGCTCCAAATGCAGATACGCAGTATTTT. This chain joins TRBV20-1 and TRBJ2-3, with D uncertain. CDR1 and CDR2 from the germline V gene are DFQATT and SNEGSKA (reference sequence). The germline V and J ends were trimmed by 3 bases and 4 bases, with 20 bases remaining between them. The CDR3 contains 16 residues.

This clonotype has ten or more counts. The gene calls are TRBV2 and TRBJ2-7; 10 bases map to TRBD1. V trimming: 6 bases; J trimming: 7 bases; junction bases outside the gene matches: 12. Germline V gene lookup returns CDR1 SNHLY and CDR2 FYNNEI. The CDR3 totals 15 residues. The CDR3 DNA follows: TGTGCCAGCAGCACCAGACAGGGGGCGTCGGGTGAGCAGTACTTC. It yields the protein CASSTRQGASGEQYF.

This clonotype was seen more than once but under ten times. V and J are TRBV2 and TRBJ1-5, with D unresolved. The CDR3 is 14 residues long. V lost 2 bases to trimming and J lost 1 base, with 6 bases between them. Germline V gene lookup returns CDR1 SNHLY and CDR2 FYNNEI. Here the CDR3 DNA reads TGTGCCAGCAGTGAATTGGACAGCAATCAGCCCCAGCATTTT. Amino acids: CASSELDSNQPQHF.

This chain uses TRBV29-1 with TRBJ2-1; D gene uncertain. The CDR3 length is 17 residues. Germline values: CDR1 SQVTM, CDR2 ANQGSEA. V lost 0 bases to trimming and J lost 4 bases, with 19 bases between them. The CDR3 bases are TGCAGCGTTGAAGAAAAAGGTAGAGTGCTACTTTACAATGAGCAGTTCTTC. Translation: CSVEEKGRVLLYNEQFF.

Ten or more counts support this clonotype. The V and J genes are TRBV11-2 and TRBJ2-1; 14 bases agree with TRBD2. Looked up from germline, CDR1 is SGHAT and CDR2 is FQNNGV. V trimming: 1 base; J trimming: 1 base; junction bases outside the gene matches: 6. The CDR3 runs to 19 residues. The CDR3 spells CASSLGLAGGPVSYNEQFF. CDR3 sequence (DNA): TGTGCCAGCAGCTTAGGACTAGCGGGAGGGCCGGTATCCTACAATGAGCAGTTCTTC.

This clonotype has just one count. A much larger clone differs from this one at a single base, so this may be a read error. The V call is TRBV7-3, the J call TRBJ2-2, with 10 bases identical to TRBD2. J gave up 5 bases and V 5 bases, and 11 bases lay outside the gene matches. The germline V gene encodes CDR1 SGHTA and CDR2 FQGTGA. This CDR3 is built from 17 residues. The CDR3 DNA follows: TGTGCCAGCAGCCTGGGAGCTAGCGGGAGTTCTACCGGGGAGCTGTTTTTT. Its translation: CASSLGASGSSTGELFF. Full variable domain (remainder filled in from reference TRBV7-3 and TRBJ2-2): GAGVSQTPSNKVTEKGKYVELRCDPISGHTALYWYRQSLGQGPEFLIYFQGTGAADDSGLPNDRFFAVRPEGSVSTLKIQRTERGDSAVYLCASSLGASGSSTGELFFGEGSRLTVL.

This clonotype rates as medium-sized. The chain combines TRBV6-1 with TRBJ2-1; D ambiguous. Between the trimmed V and J ends, which lost 5 bases and 8 bases, there was a span of 7 bases. From germline, CDR1 is MNHNS and CDR2 SASEGT. The CDR3 covers 11 residues. This chain's CDR3 is CASSPSDEQFF. The CDR3 bases are TGTGCCAGCAGTCCATCCGATGAGCAGTTCTTC.

This clonotype rates as medium-sized. The rearrangement joins TRBV6-1 to TRBJ2-1, with 11 bases fitting TRBD2. The CDR3 is 13 residues long. Germline CDR1 is MNHNS and CDR2 is SASEGT. The trim removed 10 bases at V and 9 bases at J, leaving 8 bases unmatched. The CDR3 nucleotides are TGTGCCACCCTAGCGGGAGGACGGACTGAGCAGTTCTTC. Protein: CATLAGGRTEQFF.

This clonotype was observed many times. The J gene is TRBJ1-1, the V gene TRBV20-1; D is unresolved. This CDR3 is built from 14 residues. Germline-derived CDR1 and CDR2 are DFQATT and SNEGSKA (reference sequence). Deletions cut 0 bases from V and 1 base from J, with 9 bases between. The CDR3 is CSAREYTANTEAFF. DNA for the CDR3: TGCAGTGCTAGAGAATATACAGCGAACACTGAAGCTTTCTTT.

This clonotype turned up a few times. A much larger clonotype is one base distant, so this may be a read error. The chain recombines TRBV6-1 with TRBJ2-1; maybe TRBD2 (6 bases). In germline, CDR1 is MNHNS, CDR2 SASEGT. This CDR3 is 13 amino acids long. CDR3 DNA: TGTGCCACCCAAAGGGACTCCTACAATGAGCAGCTCTTC. Residues: CATQRDSYNEQLF.

This sequence joins TRBV30 and TRBJ2-3, with TRBD2 as a possible D gene (5 bases). Trimming took off 2 bases at V and 5 bases at J, with 14 bases between the two ends. This CDR3 comprises 14 residues. The germline CDR1 and CDR2 sequences are GTSNPN and SVGIG (reference sequence). The CDR3 is CAWSRMRVGDTQYF. The CDR3 nucleotides are TGTGCCTGGAGTAGGATGCGGGTGGGAGATACGCAGTATTTT. Looking up the rest from reference TRBV30 and TRBJ2-3 gives the full variable domain: SQTIHQWPATLVQPVGSPLSLECTVEGTSNPNLYWYRQAAGRGLQLLFYSVGIGQISSEVPQNLSASRPQDRQFILSSKKLLLSDSGFYLCAWSRMRVGDTQYFGPGTRLTVL.

This clonotype is categorized as medium-sized. This chain links TRBV6-6 with TRBJ2-1; tentatively, D is TRBD1 (6 bases). Between the trimmed V and J ends, which lost 0 bases and 2 bases, there was a span of 11 bases. This CDR3 region has 16 residues. Germline CDR1 is MNHNY and CDR2 is SVGAGI (reference sequence). Here the CDR3 DNA reads TGTGCCAGCAGTTACTCGGCCGGACAGACCTACAATGAGCAGTTCTTC. Protein sequence: CASSYSAGQTYNEQFF.

The table lists this clonotype with a few counts. The chain recombines TRBV5-1 with TRBJ2-3; D perhaps matches TRBD2 (5 bases). This CDR3 region has 14 residues. Between the trimmed V and J ends, which lost 4 bases and 7 bases, there was a span of 16 bases. Per the germline V gene, CDR1 is SGHRS and CDR2 is YFSETQ. CDR3 nucleotides: TGCGCCAGCAGCCCAGAGGCTACTAGTCATACGCAGTATTTT. It yields the protein CASSPEATSHTQYF.